This T cell receptor (beta chain) was found in a study of T-cell memory formation after mild COVID-19. TCR alpha and TCR beta cDNA libraries with sample barcodes and UMIs came from 5'RACE using constant-segment primers. TCRdb re-analysed the 5' RACE reads in MiXCR, keeping a single row per CDR3 protein. Found here are fewer than 600,000 distinct CDR3 sequences, about 20% of them singletons; the top ten hold around 7.7%. The sample taken for sequencing was PBMCs or a T cell subset sorted from them (not recorded which). The clonotype comes from an adult woman who had mild COVID-19 (a few samples of this study predate the infection). Cell type and time point are not known.

CDR3: CAWSDDRFGTSRFYEQYF. The CDR3, as DNA: TGTGCCTGGAGTGACGATCGATTCGGGACTAGCCGTTTCTACGAGCAGTACTTC. V usage is TRBV30 and J usage is TRBJ2-7; 9 nucleotides line up with TRBD2. Germline CDR1 reads GTSNPN; CDR2 reads SVGIG (reference sequence). This CDR3 has 18 amino acids. Unmatched junction bases numbered 16, after V lost 1 base and J lost 3 bases.